A single sample is the source of the 11 T cell receptor beta chains below, sequenced in a study of beta chain features in type 1 diabetes. The whole isolated RNA underwent reverse transcription, so sequencing captured expressed TCRB transcripts. The repertoire was sequenced with immunoSEQ multiplex PCR; TCRdb's copy has only in-frame clones and lacks some. The sample lists 300,000 to 400,000 clones; roughly 12% were seen once. The sequenced material came from naive CD4+ T cells from blood. The receptors were gathered from a man aged 18 to 29 in good health.

This clone was found a few times. The V call is TRBV4-3, the J call TRBJ1-5; D ambiguous. Germline CDR1 LGHNA, CDR2 YSLEER. The ends were cut back, 0 bases at V and 2 bases at J, with 5 bases in the middle. The CDR3 is 14 amino acids. The CDR3 loop is CASSQDSGNQPQHF. The CDR3, as DNA: TGCGCCAGCAGCCAAGATTCGGGCAATCAGCCCCAGCATTTT.

This clone was seen a few times. The chain combines TRBV5-6 with TRBJ2-7, with 10 bases fitting TRBD1. V lost 5 bases to trimming and J lost 2 bases; unmatched junction nucleotides: 1. Germline assignment: CDR1 SGHDT and CDR2 YYEEEE. The length of the CDR3 is 13 residues. In nucleotides, the CDR3 is TGTGCCAGCAGGGGGACAGGGGCCTACGAGCAGTACTTC. Its translation: CASRGTGAYEQYF.

This clone occurred a few times. CDR3 region: CASATGTEVEQYF. The CDR3 nucleotides read TGTGCCAGCGCGACAGGGACCGAGGTCGAGCAGTACTTC. This sequence joins TRBV18 and TRBJ2-7, with TRBD1 identical over 7 bases. Losses at the gene ends were 8 bases for V and 6 bases for J; bases not matched to a gene: 10. The CDR3 sequence is 13 residues long. Germline loops: CDR1 KGHSH, CDR2 LQKENI.

The chain carries TRBV29-1 and TRBJ2-2; TRBD1 is a possible D gene (5 bases). V was clipped by 3 bases and J by 4 bases, with 9 bases between them. CDR1 SQVTM and CDR2 ANQGSEA come from the germline V gene. This CDR3 has 13 residues. The CDR3, as DNA: TGCAGCGTTGATAAGGGGATCACCGGGGAGCTGTTTTTT. As protein: CSVDKGITGELFF.

This clone showed up just once. The rearrangement links TRBV7-2 to TRBJ2-3; tentative D call: TRBD1 (5 bases). V dropped 5 bases and J dropped 6 bases, with 9 bases sitting between them. The germline V gene encodes CDR1 SGHTA and CDR2 FQGNSA. The CDR3 is 12 amino acids. CDR3 sequence reads: CASSQPGDTQYF. The CDR3 DNA reads TGTGCCAGCAGCCAGCCAGGGGATACGCAGTATTTT.

This chain connects TRBV18 to TRBJ2-7, with unresolved D. V was pared by 1 base and J by 6 bases, with 7 bases between. CDR3 length: 12 residues. CDR1 and CDR2 (germline): KGHSH, LQKENI. The CDR3 DNA reads as TGTGCCAGCTCACCACGTCTCCTCGAGCAGTACTTC. It yields the protein CASSPRLLEQYF.

This clone was detected only a few times. V usage is TRBV25-1 and J usage is TRBJ1-6; 8 bases are shared with TRBD1. Trimming cost V 5 bases and J 0 bases; bases outside gene matches: 9. CDR1 and CDR2 from the germline V gene are MGHDK and SYGVNS. This CDR3 is built from 18 residues. CDR3 DNA: TGTGCCAGCAGTCGACGGACAGGGCAGAGCTCCTATAATTCACCCCTCCACTTT. Translation: CASSRRTGQSSYNSPLHF.

This clone was observed a handful of times. The V and J genes are TRBV6-6 and TRBJ1-2; TRBD1 aligns across 7 bases. J lost 3 bases, V lost 4 bases, and 8 bases had no gene match. The CDR3 contains 15 residues. Germline CDR1 MNHNY, CDR2 SVGAGI (reference sequence). The CDR3 sequence is CASSWATGPDYGYTF. The CDR3 bases are TGTGCCAGCAGTTGGGCGACAGGGCCCGACTATGGCTACACCTTC.

The chain employs TRBV28 and TRBJ2-7; 10 positions match TRBD2. The CDR3 is 15 residues long. V lost 6 bases, J lost 3 bases, and 8 bases stayed unmatched. Germline V gives CDR1 MDHEN, CDR2 SYDVKM. Here the CDR3 DNA reads TGTGCCAGCAGCGAATCCGGGACTAGCGACTACGAGCAGTACTTC. Residues: CASSESGTSDYEQYF. The full variable domain, with the rest looked up from reference TRBV28 and TRBJ2-7, is DVKVTQSSRYLVKRTGEKVFLECVQDMDHENMFWYRQDPGLGLRLIYFSYDVKMKEKGDIPEGYSVSREKKERFSLILESASTNQTSMYLCASSESGTSDYEQYFGPGTRLTVT.

This clone was detected only a few times. The same CDR3 arises from other DNA sequences in this sample as well. This sequence joins TRBV30 and TRBJ2-5, with 12 nucleotides matching TRBD1. V dropped 5 bases and J dropped 4; count of bases not matched to a gene: 2. Germline V CDR1 and CDR2: GTSNPN, SVGIG (reference sequence). The CDR3 length is 13 residues. The CDR3 sequence: CAWGTGGLETQYF. The DNA for the CDR3 is TGTGCCTGGGGGACAGGGGGCTTAGAGACCCAGTACTTC.

This clone was detected only a few times. This chain links TRBV4-3 with TRBJ1-2; 8 nucleotides align to TRBD1. Germline values: CDR1 LGHNA, CDR2 YSLEER. This CDR3 has 15 residues. The trim removed 2 bases at V and 0 bases at J, leaving 2 bases unmatched. CDR3 loop: CASSQPGGPNYGYTF. CDR3 sequence (DNA): TGCGCCAGCAGCCAACCAGGGGGCCCTAACTATGGCTACACCTTC.